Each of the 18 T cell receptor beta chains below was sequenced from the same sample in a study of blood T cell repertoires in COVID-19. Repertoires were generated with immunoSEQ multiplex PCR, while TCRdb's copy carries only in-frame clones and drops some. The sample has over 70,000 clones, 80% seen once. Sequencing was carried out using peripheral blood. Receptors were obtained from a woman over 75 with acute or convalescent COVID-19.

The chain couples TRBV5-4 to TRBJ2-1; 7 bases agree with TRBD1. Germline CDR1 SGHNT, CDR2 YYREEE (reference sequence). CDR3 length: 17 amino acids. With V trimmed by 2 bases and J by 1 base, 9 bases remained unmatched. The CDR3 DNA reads TGTGCCAGCAGCTTAGGGGGCCTAACGATATCCTACAATGAGCAGTTCTTC. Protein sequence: CASSLGGLTISYNEQFF.

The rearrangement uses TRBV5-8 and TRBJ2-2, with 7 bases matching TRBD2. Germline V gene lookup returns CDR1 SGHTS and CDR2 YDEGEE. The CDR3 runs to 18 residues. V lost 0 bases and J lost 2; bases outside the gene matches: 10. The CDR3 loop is CASSLAGSSGINTGELFF. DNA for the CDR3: TGTGCCAGCAGCTTGGCTGGTTCCAGCGGGATTAACACCGGGGAGCTGTTTTTT. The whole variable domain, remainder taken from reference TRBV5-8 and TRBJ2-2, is EAGVTQSPTHLIKTRGQQATLRCSPISGHTSVYWYQQALGLGLQFLLWYDEGEERNRGNFPPRFSGRQFPNYSSELNVNALELEDSALYLCASSLAGSSGINTGELFFGEGSRLTVL.

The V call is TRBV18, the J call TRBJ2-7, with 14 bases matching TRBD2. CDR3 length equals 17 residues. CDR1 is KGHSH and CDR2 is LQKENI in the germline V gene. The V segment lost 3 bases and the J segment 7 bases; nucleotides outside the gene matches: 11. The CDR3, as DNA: TGTGCCAGCTCACCTTTTGGGACTAGCGGGAGCCCCCAAGAGCAGTACTTC. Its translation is CASSPFGTSGSPQEQYF.

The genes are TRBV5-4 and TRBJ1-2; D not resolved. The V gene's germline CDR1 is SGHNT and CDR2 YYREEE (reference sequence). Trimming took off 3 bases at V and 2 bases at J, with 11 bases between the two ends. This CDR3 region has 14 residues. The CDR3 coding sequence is TGTGCCAGCAGCTCGGGTAACCAGAACTATGGCTACACCTTC. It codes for CASSSGNQNYGYTF.

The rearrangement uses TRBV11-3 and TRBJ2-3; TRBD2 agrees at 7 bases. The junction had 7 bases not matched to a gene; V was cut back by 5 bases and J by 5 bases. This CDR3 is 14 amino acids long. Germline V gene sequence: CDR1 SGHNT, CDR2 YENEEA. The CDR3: CASSLGLDGDTQYF. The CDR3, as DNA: TGTGCCAGCAGCCTAGGACTAGACGGAGATACGCAGTATTTT. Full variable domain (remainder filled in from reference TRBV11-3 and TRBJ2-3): EAGVVQSPRYKIIEKKQPVAFWCNPISGHNTLYWYLQNLGQGPELLIRYENEEAVDDSQLPKDRFSAERLKGVDSTLKIQPAELGDSAVYLCASSLGLDGDTQYFGPGTRLTVL.

The DNA for the CDR3 is TGTGCCAGCAGTAACGACAGGAATCTCTACGAGCAGTACTTC. The encoded protein is CASSNDRNLYEQYF. V gene TRBV2 combines with J gene TRBJ2-7, with D perhaps matching TRBD1 (6 bases). Germline CDR1 SNHLY, CDR2 FYNNEI. Trimming left V 5 bases short and J 3 bases short, with 14 bases between. CDR3 length: 14 residues.

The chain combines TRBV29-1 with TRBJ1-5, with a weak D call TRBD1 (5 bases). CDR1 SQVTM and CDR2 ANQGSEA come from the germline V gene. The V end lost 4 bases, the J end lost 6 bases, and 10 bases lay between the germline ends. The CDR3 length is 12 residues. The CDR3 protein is CSVGGGTQPQHF. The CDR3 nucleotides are TGCAGCGTTGGGGGAGGGACTCAGCCCCAGCATTTT.

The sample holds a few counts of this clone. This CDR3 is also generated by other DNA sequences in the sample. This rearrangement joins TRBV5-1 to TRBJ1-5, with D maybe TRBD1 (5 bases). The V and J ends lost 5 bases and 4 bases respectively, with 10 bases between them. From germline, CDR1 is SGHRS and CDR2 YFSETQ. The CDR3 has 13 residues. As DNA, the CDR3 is TGCGCCAGCAGTTTCGGGGGAAATCAGCCCCAGCATTTT. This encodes CASSFGGNQPQHF.

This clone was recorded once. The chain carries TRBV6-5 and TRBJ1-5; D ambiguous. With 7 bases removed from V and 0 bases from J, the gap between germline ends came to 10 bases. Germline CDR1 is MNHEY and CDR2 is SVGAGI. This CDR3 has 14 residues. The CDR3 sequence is CASKRTNSNQPQHF. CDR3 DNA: TGTGCCAGCAAGCGGACTAATAGCAATCAGCCCCAGCATTTT.

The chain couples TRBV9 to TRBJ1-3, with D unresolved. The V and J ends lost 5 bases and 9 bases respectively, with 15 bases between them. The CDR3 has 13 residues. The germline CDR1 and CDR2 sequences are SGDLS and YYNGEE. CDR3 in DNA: TGTGCCAGCAGGCCAGAGGGAAGCGGCACCATATATTTT. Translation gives CASRPEGSGTIYF. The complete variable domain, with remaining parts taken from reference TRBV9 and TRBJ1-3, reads DSGVTQTPKHLITATGQRVTLRCSPRSGDLSVYWYQQSLDQGLQFLIQYYNGEERAKGNILERFSAQQFPDLHSELNLSSLELGDSALYFCASRPEGSGTIYFGEGSWLTVV.

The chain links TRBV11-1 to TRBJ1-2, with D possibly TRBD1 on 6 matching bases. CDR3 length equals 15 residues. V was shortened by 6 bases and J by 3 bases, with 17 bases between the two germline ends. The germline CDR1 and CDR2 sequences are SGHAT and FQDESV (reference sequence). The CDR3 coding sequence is TGTGCCAGCAGTTCAACAGGGATGTCCTACTATGGCTACACCTTC. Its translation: CASSSTGMSYYGYTF.

As DNA, the CDR3 is TGCGCCAGCAGCCAAGTTGGACAGGGCCTCACCGGGGAGCTGTTTTTT. Encoded protein: CASSQVGQGLTGELFF. The chain employs TRBV4-1 and TRBJ2-2; TRBD1 matches 8 bases. This CDR3 comprises 16 residues. Germline V gene data show CDR1 as MGHRA and CDR2 as YSYEKL. V dropped 1 base and J dropped 4; count of bases not matched to a gene: 5.

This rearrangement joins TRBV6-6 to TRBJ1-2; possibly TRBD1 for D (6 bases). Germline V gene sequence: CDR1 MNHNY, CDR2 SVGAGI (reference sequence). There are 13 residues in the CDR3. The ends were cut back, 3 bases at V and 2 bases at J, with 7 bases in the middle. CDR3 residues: CASSYGGNYGYTF. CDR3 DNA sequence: TGTGCCAGCAGTTATGGGGGCAACTATGGCTACACCTTC.

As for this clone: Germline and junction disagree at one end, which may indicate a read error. The CDR3 coding sequence is TGTGCCAGCAGTTTGGACAGCGGCTCCACAGATACGCAGTATTTT. This translates into CASSLDSGSTDTQYF. The chain recombines TRBV5-4 with TRBJ2-3, with a weak D call TRBD1 (6 bases). The CDR3 runs to 15 residues. Germline V gives CDR1 SGHNT, CDR2 YYREEE (reference sequence).

The DNA of the CDR3 is TGTGCCAGCAGCTTAGTGCGGGGGGCTGGTGAGCAGTTCTTC. This codes for CASSLVRGAGEQFF. J is TRBJ2-1 and V is TRBV7-2, with TRBD2 matching 8 bases. The germline gives CDR1 SGHTA, CDR2 FQGNSA. The CDR3 is 14 amino acids. J lost 9 bases, V lost 1 base, and 5 bases had no gene match.

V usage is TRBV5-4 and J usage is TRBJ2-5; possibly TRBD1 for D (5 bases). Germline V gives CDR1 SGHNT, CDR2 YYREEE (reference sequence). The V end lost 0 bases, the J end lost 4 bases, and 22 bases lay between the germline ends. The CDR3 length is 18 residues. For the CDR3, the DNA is TGTGCCAGCAGCTTGGGCCCGACAGCAACACAGCTCGGAGAGACCCAGTACTTC. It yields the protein CASSLGPTATQLGETQYF. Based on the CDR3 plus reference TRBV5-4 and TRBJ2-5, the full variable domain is ETGVTQSPTHLIKTRGQQVTLRCSSQSGHNTVSWYQQALGQGPQFIFQYYREEENGRGNFPPRFSGLQFPNYSSELNVNALELDDSALYLCASSLGPTATQLGETQYFGPGTRLLVL.

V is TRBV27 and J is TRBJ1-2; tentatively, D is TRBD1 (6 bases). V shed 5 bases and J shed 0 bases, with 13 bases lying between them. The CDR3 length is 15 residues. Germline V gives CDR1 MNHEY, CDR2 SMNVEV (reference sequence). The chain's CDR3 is CASSLATGPNYGYTF. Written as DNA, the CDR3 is TGTGCCAGCAGTCTTGCGACAGGTCCTAACTATGGCTACACCTTC.

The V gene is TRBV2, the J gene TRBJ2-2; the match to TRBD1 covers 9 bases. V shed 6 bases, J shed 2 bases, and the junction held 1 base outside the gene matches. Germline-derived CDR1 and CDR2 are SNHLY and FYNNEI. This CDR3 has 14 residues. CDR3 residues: CASRGQGNTGELFF. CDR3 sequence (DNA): TGTGCCAGCAGGGGACAGGGAAACACCGGGGAGCTGTTTTTT.